The present T cell receptor (beta chain) was sequenced within a study of shared clonotypes between healthy human individuals. Study-wide context: Donor ages ranged 18 to 49 years: a couple of women, a few men.

Trimming shortened V by 1 base and J by 5 bases, and 15 bases separated the two germline ends. Germline CDR1 and CDR2: LNHNV and YYDKDF (reference sequence). This CDR3 contains 16 residues. Replicate PCRs for sorted subsets used about 200 ng DNA; this equaled 25,000 to 30,000 T cell genomes. Method: immunoSEQ multiplex PCR; TCRdb's copy keeps in-frame clones and lacks some. The table has hundreds of thousands of clones, approximately 96% seen once. Cells designated naive CD8 were CD45RO-negative and were positively selected for CCR7, with terminally differentiated effector memory CD45RA+ cells excluded.

V gene TRBV15 combines with J gene TRBJ2-1, with D tentatively TRBD2 (5 bases). The receptor's source is a woman aged 25 to 39 in good health. The sample was naive CD8+ T cells sorted from blood. CDR3 DNA sequence: TGTGCCACCAGCAGAGCCTTCGGGGAGTTCAACAATGAGCAGTTCTTC. Translated: CATSRAFGEFNNEQFF.